Listed here are 20 T cell receptor beta chains from one sample, sequenced in a study of T cell responses to AZD1222 COVID-19 vaccine. The protocol was immunoSEQ multiplex PCR, while the TCRdb copy is restricted to in-frame clones and leaves out a portion. The sample shows around 44,000 clones, approximately 86% of them seen only once. The sample here was peripheral blood, taken 28 days after the second AZD1222 dose. The receptors were gathered from an adult who received the AZD1222 COVID-19 vaccine.

The V call is TRBV5-4, the J call TRBJ2-7; TRBD2 matches 10 bases. With 4 bases clipped from V and 7 bases from J, the junction kept 8 bases outside the gene matches. CDR1 is SGHNT and CDR2 is YYREEE in the germline V gene (reference sequence). There are 14 residues in the CDR3. CDR3 in amino acids: CASSGRLAGLEQYF. The CDR3 DNA follows: TGTGCCAGCAGCGGCCGACTAGCGGGCTTAGAGCAGTACTTC.

The J gene is TRBJ2-1, the V gene TRBV6-1; 10 nucleotides line up with TRBD2. Germline-derived CDR1 and CDR2 are MNHNS and SASEGT. With V trimmed by 4 bases and J by 4 bases, 7 bases remained unmatched. The CDR3 contains 16 residues. CDR3 coding DNA: TGTGCCAGCAGTGCCTCCGGGACTAGCGTGTACAATGAGCAGTTCTTC. Its protein product is CASSASGTSVYNEQFF.

V gene TRBV7-9 combines with J gene TRBJ2-7; 9 bases are shared with TRBD1. Germline V gives CDR1 SEHNR, CDR2 FQNEAQ (reference sequence). This CDR3 comprises 13 residues. The trim removed 4 bases at V and 7 bases at J, leaving 5 bases unmatched. The CDR3 is CASSSTGGREQYF. The CDR3 DNA reads TGTGCCAGCAGCTCGACAGGGGGGCGGGAGCAGTACTTC. Together with reference TRBV7-9 and TRBJ2-7, the CDR3 gives the full variable domain: DTGVSQNPRHKITKRGQNVTFRCDPISEHNRLYWYRQTLGQGPEFLTYFQNEAQLEKSRLLSDRFSAERPKGSFSTLEIQRTEQGDSAMYLCASSSTGGREQYFGPGTRLTVT.

V and J are TRBV9 and TRBJ1-1, with D maybe TRBD1 (6 bases). CDR1 is SGDLS, CDR2 YYNGEE, per germline. CDR3 size: 14 residues. V lost 1 base to trimming and J lost 3 bases, with 10 bases between them. CDR3 in amino acids: CASSVPGADTEAFF. CDR3 in DNA: TGTGCCAGCAGCGTACCGGGGGCGGACACTGAAGCTTTCTTT.

The gene calls are TRBV21-1 and TRBJ1-2; the table calls TRBD1, which could not be checked here. TRBV21-1 is shown as a pseudogene. The CDR3 loop spans 16 amino acids. Here the CDR3 DNA reads TGTGCCAGCAGCAAAGCCCCTCATTTGACAAGCTATGGCTACACCTTC. Translation: CASSKAPHLTSYGYTF.

The chain recombines TRBV11-2 with TRBJ1-3; no definite D call. The CDR3 consists of 17 residues. Trimming stripped 5 bases from V and 0 bases from J, with 17 bases between. Germline V gene data show CDR1 as SGHAT and CDR2 as FQNNGV. The CDR3 coding sequence is TGTGCCAGCAGCGACGATACGACGGTTAGCTCTGGAAACACCATATATTTT. Translation: CASSDDTTVSSGNTIYF.

This clone was seen only a few times. The genes are TRBV7-9 and TRBJ2-7; 8 nucleotides align to TRBD2. The trim removed 8 bases at V and 6 bases at J, leaving 15 bases unmatched. Germline V gene lookup returns CDR1 SEHNR and CDR2 FQNEAQ (reference sequence). CDR3 size: 15 residues. The CDR3 loop reads CASVPRLGLEIEQYF. Here the CDR3 DNA reads TGTGCCAGCGTACCCCGGCTGGGACTAGAGATCGAGCAGTACTTC.

This chain connects TRBV18 to TRBJ1-2; D is perhaps TRBD1 (5 bases). Germline lookup yields CDR1 KGHSH and CDR2 LQKENI. The V end was cut by 2 bases, the J end by 5 bases, with 15 bases between. This CDR3 region has 15 residues. Here the CDR3 reads CASSPDGQGRYGYTF. The CDR3 nucleotides read TGTGCCAGCTCACCAGATGGTCAGGGCAGGTATGGCTACACCTTC. The full variable domain, in which reference TRBV18 and TRBJ1-2 provide the parts outside the CDR3, is NAGVMQNPRHLVRRRGQEARLRCSPMKGHSHVYWYRQLPEEGLKFMVYLQKENIIDESGMPKERFSAEFPKEGPSILRIQQVVRGDSAAYFCASSPDGQGRYGYTFGSGTRLTVV.

The chain combines TRBV28 with TRBJ2-7; the D is unclear. The CDR3 is 15 amino acids. CDR1 and CDR2 from the germline V gene are MDHEN and SYDVKM. V lost 5 bases and J 3 bases, leaving 17 bases between the germline ends. CDR3 nucleotides: TGTGCCAGCAGTCAACCTCGTACAGTTTACTACGAGCAGTACTTC. Residues: CASSQPRTVYYEQYF.

In this sample, this clone turned up a few times. The V call is TRBV19, the J call TRBJ1-1, with D hard to call. The CDR3 is 13 residues long. CDR1 LNHDA and CDR2 SQIVND come from the germline V gene (reference sequence). Trimming pared 2 bases from V and 1 base from J, leaving 5 bases between. The CDR3 is CASSINWNTEAFF. CDR3 bases: TGTGCCAGTAGTATAAATTGGAACACTGAAGCTTTCTTT.

V is TRBV6-5 and J is TRBJ1-2, with 9 bases that match TRBD1. The CDR3 runs 14 residues. Germline loops: CDR1 MNHEY, CDR2 SVGAGI. Trimming cost V 5 bases and J 2 bases; bases outside gene matches: 3. Here the CDR3 DNA reads TGTGCCAGCAGTAGAGGGACAGGGAACTATGGCTACACCTTC. It is translated as CASSRGTGNYGYTF.

The gene calls are TRBV4-2 and TRBJ2-7; 13 nucleotides agree with TRBD2. The CDR3 runs 16 residues. Unmatched junction bases numbered 2, after V lost 2 bases and J lost 1 base. The germline gives CDR1 LGHNA, CDR2 YNFKEQ. CDR3 loop: CASSQTSGRGSYEQYF. CDR3 nucleotides: TGTGCCAGCAGCCAAACTAGCGGGAGGGGGTCCTACGAGCAGTACTTC.

This chain joins TRBV7-2 and TRBJ2-3; D unclear. The CDR3 sequence is 15 residues long. The V end was cut by 3 bases, the J end by 0 bases, with 10 bases between. Germline V gene lookup returns CDR1 SGHTA and CDR2 FQGNSA. The CDR3 sequence: CASSFQTHSTDTQYF. The CDR3, as DNA: TGTGCCAGCAGCTTCCAGACTCATAGCACAGATACGCAGTATTTT.

The rearrangement uses TRBV11-3 and TRBJ2-4, with TRBD1 matching 7 bases. The V gene's germline CDR1 is SGHNT and CDR2 YENEEA. The CDR3 has 14 amino acids. J was trimmed by 0 bases and V by 5 bases; bases with no gene match: 1. The CDR3 nucleotides read TGTGCCAGCAGCAGGGGGCTAGCCAAAAACATTCAGTACTTC. As protein: CASSRGLAKNIQYF.

This clone was detected a few times. CDR3 residues: CASSPGGANYGYTF. In nucleotides, the CDR3 is TGTGCCAGCAGCCCGGGGGGGGCGAACTATGGCTACACCTTC. This chain links TRBV5-6 with TRBJ1-2; maybe TRBD1 (6 bases). With 4 bases removed from V and 2 bases from J, the gap between germline ends came to 12 bases. This CDR3 region has 14 residues. Germline V CDR1 and CDR2: SGHDT, YYEEEE. Filled out from reference TRBV5-6 and TRBJ1-2, the complete variable domain reads DAGVTQSPTHLIKTRGQQVTLRCSPKSGHDTVSWYQQALGQGPQFIFQYYEEEERQRGNFPDRFSGHQFPNYSSELNVNALLLGDSALYLCASSPGGANYGYTFGSGTRLTVV.

The genes are TRBV27 and TRBJ2-2; D is unresolved. Looked up from germline, CDR1 is MNHEY and CDR2 is SMNVEV (reference sequence). CDR3 size: 13 residues. Trimming shortened V by 2 bases and J by 6 bases, and 7 bases separated the two germline ends. CDR3 DNA: TGTGCCAGCAGTTTACGTGGAGCCGGGGAGCTGTTTTTT. Its protein product is CASSLRGAGELFF.

The chain joins TRBV14 to TRBJ2-3; D perhaps matches TRBD2 (5 bases). The germline V and J ends were trimmed by 4 bases and 0 bases, with 8 bases remaining between them. The CDR3 has 14 amino acids. Germline CDR1 reads SGHDN; CDR2 reads FVKESK. The DNA for the CDR3 is TGTGCCAGCAGCCGAGGCGGGAGCACAGATACGCAGTATTTT. The encoded protein is CASSRGGSTDTQYF. The variable domain in full, with the rest retrieved from reference TRBV14 and TRBJ2-3, is EAGVTQFPSHSVIEKGQTVTLRCDPISGHDNLYWYRRVMGKEIKFLLHFVKESKQDESGMPNNRFLAERTGGTYSTLKVQPAELEDSGVYFCASSRGGSTDTQYFGPGTRLTVL.

V and J are TRBV4-3 and TRBJ2-2, with 7 bases lining up with TRBD2. Germline V gives CDR1 LGHNA, CDR2 YSLEER. The CDR3 extends over 17 amino acids. The J segment lost 5 bases and the V segment lost 0 bases, leaving 9 bases of the junction unmatched. The CDR3 loop is CASSQERLAERTGELFF. The CDR3, as DNA: TGCGCCAGCAGCCAAGAAAGGCTAGCGGAGAGAACCGGGGAGCTGTTTTTT.

The CDR3 loop reads CASSSGDGRRGNSGYTF. DNA for the CDR3: TGTGCCAGCAGTTCAGGGGACGGGAGGAGGGGTAATAGTGGCTACACCTTC. The chain couples TRBV7-2 to TRBJ1-2, with D maybe TRBD1 (6 bases). CDR1 SGHTA and CDR2 FQGNSA come from the germline V gene. CDR3 size: 17 residues. V was cut by 6 bases and J by 7 bases, with 27 bases left in between.

In regard to this clone: At the DNA level, this CDR3 is encoded by other sequences in the same sample as well. The chain joins TRBV9 to TRBJ2-1; D is undetermined. Trimming shortened V by 0 bases and J by 1 base, and 8 bases separated the two germline ends. The CDR3 extends over 15 amino acids. Germline loops: CDR1 SGDLS, CDR2 YYNGEE. The CDR3 loop reads CASSVAGESYNEQFF. CDR3 nucleotide sequence: TGTGCCAGCAGCGTAGCAGGAGAGTCCTACAATGAGCAGTTCTTC.